These 31 T cell receptor beta chains originate from one sample sequenced in a study of CD8 T cell repertoires and HIV-1 epitope variants. No antigens are known for them. Libraries were prepared by immunoSEQ multiplex PCR; TCRdb keeps only in-frame clonotypes and omits some of them. This sample yields over 5,000 clones, of which roughly 69% are seen a single time; roughly two fifths belongs to the top ten. Sequenced material: cultured CD8+ T cells derived from PBMCs. The receptors derive from a male donor with HIV.

The chain couples TRBV2 to TRBJ1-3; TRBD1 aligns across 11 bases. Germline V lookup: CDR1 SNHLY, CDR2 FYNNEI. The V gene end was trimmed by 3 bases and the J gene end by 1 base; junction bases not matched to a gene: 5. CDR3 size: 17 residues. CDR3 protein: CASSDIGQGASGNTIYF. The CDR3 DNA reads as TGTGCCAGCAGTGATATCGGACAGGGGGCTTCTGGAAACACCATATATTTT.

The V gene is TRBV5-8, the J gene TRBJ1-5; 7 nucleotides align to TRBD1. This CDR3 is built from 14 residues. With 3 bases clipped from V and 7 bases from J, the junction kept 7 bases outside the gene matches. CDR1 SGHTS and CDR2 YDEGEE come from the germline V gene. The CDR3 region is CASSSGQVRQPQHF. CDR3 in DNA: TGTGCCAGCAGCTCAGGACAGGTTCGACAGCCCCAGCATTTT. Full variable domain (outside the CDR3, taken from reference TRBV5-8 and TRBJ1-5): EAGVTQSPTHLIKTRGQQATLRCSPISGHTSVYWYQQALGLGLQFLLWYDEGEERNRGNFPPRFSGRQFPNYSSELNVNALELEDSALYLCASSSGQVRQPQHFGDGTRLSIL.

The chain is built from TRBV12-5 and TRBJ2-5; D is perhaps TRBD1 (5 bases). The length of the CDR3 is 16 residues. Deletions cut 4 bases from V and 1 base from J, with 16 bases between. Germline CDR1 reads LGHNT; CDR2 reads FRNRAP. CDR3 sequence (DNA): TGTGCTAGTGGTTCCACCTCCGACAGTACCCAAGAGACCCAGTACTTC. It encodes CASGSTSDSTQETQYF.

This sequence joins TRBV19 and TRBJ1-1, with no clear D. Deletions cut 5 bases from V and 8 bases from J, with 9 bases between. The CDR3 runs 11 residues. Germline V gives CDR1 LNHDA, CDR2 SQIVND (reference sequence). CDR3 DNA: TGTGCCAGTAGTCCCGGCAGCGAAGCTTTCTTT. Encoded protein: CASSPGSEAFF.

The gene calls are TRBV4-1 and TRBJ1-3, with a tentative D call TRBD1 (5 bases). CDR1 and CDR2 from the germline V gene are MGHRA and YSYEKL. The CDR3 runs 18 residues. V gave up 4 bases and J gave up 1 base, with 20 bases separating them. The chain's CDR3 is CASSPGHLADSSGNTIYF. As DNA, the CDR3 is TGCGCCAGCAGCCCAGGTCATTTGGCCGACAGTTCTGGAAACACCATATATTTT.

This rearrangement joins TRBV5-1 to TRBJ1-3; D ambiguous. Trimming stripped 2 bases from V and 2 bases from J, with 11 bases between. CDR3 size: 15 residues. Germline values: CDR1 SGHRS, CDR2 YFSETQ. DNA of the CDR3: TGCGCCAGCAGCTTACCACAGAGGGCTGGAAACACCATATATTTT. Translated: CASSLPQRAGNTIYF.

This chain joins TRBV10-2 and TRBJ1-1; D possibly corresponds to TRBD1 (5 bases). This CDR3 comprises 14 residues. Germline assignment: CDR1 WSHSY and CDR2 SAAADI. Trimming took 5 bases from V and 9 from J, leaving 19 bases between them. Here the CDR3 DNA reads TGCGCCAGCAGTCCCACGGGGGAAACAGGACAAGCTTTCTTT. This codes for CASSPTGETGQAFF.

The V call is TRBV7-6, the J call TRBJ2-2; tentatively, D is TRBD1 (7 bases). V lost 5 bases, J lost 4 bases, and 14 bases lay in between. The CDR3 consists of 15 residues. CDR1 is SGHVS, CDR2 FNYEAQ, per germline. CDR3 DNA sequence: TGTGCCAGCAGCCAGGGGGGTCCCCTCACCGGGGAGCTGTTTTTT. This encodes CASSQGGPLTGELFF.

The V gene is TRBV28, the J gene TRBJ2-7; 9 bases match TRBD2. Trimming took 7 bases from V and 3 from J; bases not matched to a gene: 4. There are 13 residues in the CDR3. Germline lookup yields CDR1 MDHEN and CDR2 SYDVKM. CDR3 DNA: TGTGCCAGCACAACTAGCGGGTTCTACGAGCAGTACTTC. Protein: CASTTSGFYEQYF. The variable domain in full, completed from reference TRBV28 and TRBJ2-7, reads DVKVTQSSRYLVKRTGEKVFLECVQDMDHENMFWYRQDPGLGLRLIYFSYDVKMKEKGDIPEGYSVSREKKERFSLILESASTNQTSMYLCASTTSGFYEQYFGPGTRLTVT.

This clone has only one observation. The chain recombines TRBV10-2 with TRBJ2-7; D is unresolved. This CDR3 has 13 amino acids. V was cut by 7 bases and J by 5 bases, with 15 bases left in between. Germline assignment: CDR1 WSHSY and CDR2 SAAADI. In nucleotides, the CDR3 is TGCGCCAGCACGAGGTTCGTAGGTAACGAGCAGTACTTC. Its translation: CASTRFVGNEQYF.

The V call is TRBV5-8, the J call TRBJ1-1; D unresolved. The CDR3 is 12 amino acids. Trimming cost V 3 bases and J 8 bases, with 11 bases left between them. From germline, CDR1 is SGHTS and CDR2 YDEGEE. The CDR3 loop is CASSSWTREAFF. The CDR3 nucleotides are TGTGCCAGCAGCTCCTGGACTCGAGAAGCTTTCTTT.

The rearrangement links TRBV5-5 to TRBJ1-1; 7 bases map to TRBD1. Trimming took 2 bases from V and 1 from J; bases not matched to a gene: 2. The CDR3 is made up of 14 amino acids. The germline V gene encodes CDR1 SGHKS and CDR2 YYEKEE (reference sequence). The CDR3 region is CASSFWDRNTEAFF. CDR3 DNA sequence: TGTGCCAGCAGCTTTTGGGACAGGAACACTGAAGCTTTCTTT. Full variable domain (rest looked up from reference TRBV5-5 and TRBJ1-1): DAGVTQSPTHLIKTRGQQVTLRCSPISGHKSVSWYQQVLGQGPQFIFQYYEKEERGRGNFPDRFSARQFPNYSSELNVNALLLGDSALYLCASSFWDRNTEAFFGQGTRLTVV.

The genes are TRBV7-6 and TRBJ1-1; possibly TRBD1 for D (5 bases). CDR3 length: 14 amino acids. Germline CDR1 reads SGHVS; CDR2 reads FNYEAQ. Trimming stripped 5 bases from V and 2 bases from J, with 12 bases between. CDR3 DNA sequence: TGTGCCAGCAGCCTAGGGGTTCTTAACACTGAAGCTTTCTTT. Amino acids: CASSLGVLNTEAFF.

The gene calls are TRBV11-2 and TRBJ2-5; the D is unclear. CDR1 and CDR2 from the germline V gene are SGHAT and FQNNGV. This CDR3 is 15 amino acids long. Trimming left V 5 bases short and J 7 bases short, with 20 bases between. The CDR3 DNA follows: TGTGCCAGCAGCCTAAGGGCAGCAGCAGGAACGACCCAGTACTTC. Translation gives CASSLRAAAGTTQYF.

The sample holds a few counts of this clone. At one end, the junction sequence differs from germline, possibly due to a read error. The chain uses TRBV4-1 and TRBJ2-7, with D uncertain. This CDR3 has 13 residues. The germline CDR1 and CDR2 sequences are MGHRA and YSYEKL. The CDR3 region has the DNA TGCGCCAGCAGCCAAGGGGGTTCCTCCGAGCAGTACTTC. This codes for CASSQGGSSEQYF.

V usage is TRBV18 and J usage is TRBJ1-5; the D is unclear. The CDR3 contains 16 residues. V dropped 2 bases and J dropped 2 bases, with 13 bases sitting between them. CDR1 is KGHSH, CDR2 LQKENI, per germline. DNA for the CDR3: TGTGCCAGCTCACCAAGTTCAGGTCGCGGCAATCAGCCCCAGCATTTT. Translation gives CASSPSSGRGNQPQHF.

This chain uses TRBV7-9 with TRBJ2-7, with D tentatively TRBD2 (5 bases). The CDR3 is 16 residues long. From germline, CDR1 is SEHNR and CDR2 FQNEAQ (reference sequence). V lost 4 bases to trimming and J lost 2 bases, with 18 bases between them. The CDR3 loop is CASSSERASSPYEQYF. The DNA of the CDR3 is TGTGCCAGCAGCTCCGAGAGGGCTTCTTCTCCCTACGAGCAGTACTTC.

This sequence joins TRBV23-1 and TRBJ2-7; D gene uncertain. TRBV23-1 is known as an ORF, though its function is uncertain. V shed 2 bases and J shed 5 bases, with 31 bases lying between them. The length of the CDR3 is 20 residues. The CDR3 loop is CASSQPVSPSAQPNLDEQYF. The CDR3, as DNA: TGCGCCAGCAGTCAACCCGTATCACCCAGTGCCCAGCCGAACTTGGACGAGCAGTACTTC.

This sequence joins TRBV7-3 and TRBJ2-1; TRBD2 aligns across 10 bases. With 2 bases clipped from V and 9 bases from J, the junction kept 7 bases outside the gene matches. This CDR3 region has 15 residues. Per germline, CDR1 SGHTA and CDR2 FQGTGA. The CDR3 DNA reads TGTGCCAGCAGCTTAGTAGCGGGGGGCCAGGGTGAGCAGTTCTTC. Protein product: CASSLVAGGQGEQFF.

V and J are TRBV7-8 and TRBJ2-3; 9 bases align to TRBD2. The germline gives CDR1 SGHVS, CDR2 FQNEAQ. Trimming removed 5 bases from V and 2 bases from J; junction bases left unmatched: 14. This CDR3 has 18 residues. CDR3 bases: TGTGCCAGCAGCAAGAGGGCCGGCGGCGGGAGGGACACAGATACGCAGTATTTT. The encoded protein is CASSKRAGGGRDTDTQYF.

The J gene is TRBJ2-7, the V gene TRBV7-3; D is undetermined. This CDR3 is 13 amino acids long. The germline gives CDR1 SGHTA, CDR2 FQGTGA. Trimming stripped 5 bases from V and 0 bases from J, with 8 bases between. DNA for the CDR3: TGTGCCAGCAGCGAAGGGCCCTCCTACGAGCAGTACTTC. Amino acids: CASSEGPSYEQYF. The variable domain in full, completed from reference TRBV7-3 and TRBJ2-7, reads GAGVSQTPSNKVTEKGKYVELRCDPISGHTALYWYRQSLGQGPEFLIYFQGTGAADDSGLPNDRFFAVRPEGSVSTLKIQRTERGDSAVYLCASSEGPSYEQYFGPGTRLTVT.

This chain joins TRBV28 and TRBJ2-7; D not certain. Germline lookup yields CDR1 MDHEN and CDR2 SYDVKM. Trimming removed 3 bases at V and 7 bases at J, with 13 bases between. There are 13 residues in the CDR3. The CDR3 protein is CASSLSYASEQYF. The CDR3 bases are TGTGCCAGCAGTTTGTCGTACGCTTCTGAGCAGTACTTC.

The sample holds a few counts of this clone. V and J are TRBV19 and TRBJ2-5; D is uncertain. Trimming stripped 1 base from V and 10 bases from J, with 10 bases between. Germline CDR1 and CDR2: LNHDA and SQIVND (reference sequence). The CDR3 totals 12 residues. Here the CDR3 DNA reads TGTGCCAGTAGTATAGGCAACGAAGGCCAGTACTTC. It encodes CASSIGNEGQYF.

The CDR3 nucleotides are TGTGCCAGCAGCTTGGGACAGTACCTTCGTGAGCAGTACTTC. This sequence encodes CASSLGQYLREQYF. The chain recombines TRBV11-2 with TRBJ2-7, with 7 bases aligning to TRBD1. The CDR3 is 14 amino acids. Germline-derived CDR1 and CDR2 are SGHAT and FQNNGV. V lost 3 bases, J lost 7 bases, and 9 bases stayed unmatched.

The chain links TRBV6-4 to TRBJ2-7; a possible D gene is TRBD1 (5 bases). The germline gives CDR1 MRHNA, CDR2 SNTAGT. The length of the CDR3 is 13 residues. V was pared by 3 bases and J by 2 bases, with 8 bases between. The CDR3: CASSEGPTYEQYF. The CDR3 DNA follows: TGTGCCAGCAGTGAGGGGCCCACCTACGAGCAGTACTTC.

The chain couples TRBV4-3 to TRBJ2-7; 11 bases map to TRBD2. The CDR3 consists of 16 residues. Germline V lookup: CDR1 LGHNA, CDR2 YSLEER. The junction had 4 bases not matched to a gene; V was cut back by 0 bases and J by 3 bases. In DNA, the CDR3 is TGCGCCAGCAGCCAAGATTACGGGACTAGCGGCTACGAGCAGTACTTC. It specifies CASSQDYGTSGYEQYF.

V is TRBV29-1 and J is TRBJ2-1, with 14 positions matching TRBD2. Trimming took 1 base from V and 3 from J; bases not matched to a gene: 11. Germline loops: CDR1 SQVTM, CDR2 ANQGSEA. The CDR3 is 19 amino acids. The DNA for the CDR3 is TGCAGCGTTGAAGGAGGCCAAGGACTAGCGGGAGGTCGCTACAATGAGCAGTTCTTC. Translating gives CSVEGGQGLAGGRYNEQFF.

This chain links TRBV6-5 with TRBJ2-2; the D is unclear. CDR1 MNHEY and CDR2 SVGAGI come from the germline V gene. CDR3 size: 13 residues. V was pared by 0 bases and J by 13 bases, with 12 bases between. The CDR3 loop reads CASSYSSPPRLFF. The CDR3 DNA sequence: TGTGCCAGCAGTTACTCGTCGCCCCCAAGGCTGTTTTTT.

This chain links TRBV28 with TRBJ1-4; D not certain. The germline gives CDR1 MDHEN, CDR2 SYDVKM. Deletions cut 7 bases from V and 7 bases from J, with 13 bases between. This CDR3 is 13 amino acids long. CDR3 amino acids: CASNGETPEKLFF. DNA for the CDR3: TGTGCCAGCAACGGGGAGACCCCTGAAAAACTGTTTTTT.

This clone was seen a handful of times. J is TRBJ2-7 and V is TRBV4-1; TRBD1 aligns across 8 bases. CDR1 is MGHRA, CDR2 YSYEKL, per germline. The CDR3 extends over 14 amino acids. Trimming at V came to 4 bases and at J to 1 base, leaving 3 bases not matched to a gene. CDR3 sequence: CASSLGTGSYEQYF. The CDR3 region has the DNA TGCGCCAGCAGCCTGGGGACAGGTTCCTACGAGCAGTACTTC.

The chain joins TRBV7-8 to TRBJ2-3; the D is unclear. This CDR3 spans 14 amino acids. CDR1 is SGHVS and CDR2 is FQNEAQ in the germline V gene. Trimming removed 0 bases from V and 5 bases from J, with 9 bases in between. The CDR3 nucleotides read TGTGCCAGCAGCTTAGCGAGCGTTGGAGATACGCAGTATTTT. Protein product: CASSLASVGDTQYF.